The clone carrying this T cell receptor (beta chain) appeared many times. Its target is not known. Patients newly diagnosed with hyperthyroidism, under 2 months' duration, were aged 18 to 65, the study reports. Certain patients, namely those with other autoimmune diseases, uncontrolled infections, pregnancy or lactation, were excluded. The data were taken from a study of Graves' ophthalmopathy and Graves' hyperthyroidism. For repertoire sequencing, the TCR beta CDR3 regions were amplified from RNA transcripts. The first round was an RT-PCR with HTBI primers, and the second round was a multiplex PCR. MiXCR, run by TCRdb on the multiplex PCR reads, gives a single entry per CDR3 protein. The sample consists of over 500,000 distinct CDR3 sequences, about 20% of them appearing once. Per the germline V gene, CDR1 is LGHDT and CDR2 is YNNKEL (reference sequence). The CDR3 consists of 13 residues. Deletions cut 4 bases from V and 6 bases from J, with 10 bases between.

Whole-study results and caveats: Blood also harbored most expanded thyroid clonotypes above 0.001 frequency. The model predicted ophthalmopathy progression with roughly 71% sensitivity and less than 85% specificity.

The chain has TRBV3-1 and TRBJ1-5; D unclear. Sequenced material: peripheral blood. The receptor comes from a woman aged 18-29 years with stable Graves' hyperthyroidism. Some clones in this sample may be carry-over from other donors' samples. The CDR3 sequence is CASSPNRFQPQHF. As DNA, the CDR3 is TGTGCCAGCAGCCCCAATAGGTTTCAGCCCCAGCATTTT.